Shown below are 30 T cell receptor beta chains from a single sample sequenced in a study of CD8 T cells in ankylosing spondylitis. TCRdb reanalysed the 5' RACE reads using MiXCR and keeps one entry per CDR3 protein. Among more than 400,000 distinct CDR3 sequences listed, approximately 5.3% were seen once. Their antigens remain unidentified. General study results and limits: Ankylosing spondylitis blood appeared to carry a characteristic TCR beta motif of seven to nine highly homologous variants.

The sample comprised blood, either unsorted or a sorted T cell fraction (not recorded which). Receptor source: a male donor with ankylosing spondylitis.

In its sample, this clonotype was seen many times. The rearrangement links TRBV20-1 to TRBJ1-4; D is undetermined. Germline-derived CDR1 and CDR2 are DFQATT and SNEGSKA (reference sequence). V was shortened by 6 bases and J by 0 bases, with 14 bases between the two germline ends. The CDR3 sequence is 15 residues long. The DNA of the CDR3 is TGCAGTGCCAGCAGGACCCACGCAACTAATGAAAAACTGTTTTTT. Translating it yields CSASRTHATNEKLFF.

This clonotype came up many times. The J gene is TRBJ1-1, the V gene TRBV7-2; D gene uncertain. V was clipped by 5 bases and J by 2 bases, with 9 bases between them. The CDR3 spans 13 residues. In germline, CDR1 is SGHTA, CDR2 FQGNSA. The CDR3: CASSEQPNTEAFF. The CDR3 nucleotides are TGTGCCAGCAGCGAGCAGCCTAACACTGAAGCTTTCTTT.

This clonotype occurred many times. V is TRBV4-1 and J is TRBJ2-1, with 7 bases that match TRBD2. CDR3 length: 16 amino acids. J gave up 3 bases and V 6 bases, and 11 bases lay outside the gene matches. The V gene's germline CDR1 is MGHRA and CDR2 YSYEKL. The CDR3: CASRGTGGRGYNEQFF. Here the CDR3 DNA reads TGCGCCAGCAGGGGGACGGGCGGGAGAGGCTACAATGAGCAGTTCTTC.

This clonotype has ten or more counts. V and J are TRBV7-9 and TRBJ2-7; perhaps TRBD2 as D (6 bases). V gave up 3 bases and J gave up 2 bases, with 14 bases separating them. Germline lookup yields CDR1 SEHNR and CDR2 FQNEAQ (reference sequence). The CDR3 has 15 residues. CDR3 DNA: TGTGCCAGCAGCTTTCTCTCCGGGGGAGCCTACGAGCAGTACTTC. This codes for CASSFLSGGAYEQYF. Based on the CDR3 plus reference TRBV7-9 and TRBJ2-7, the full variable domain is DTGVSQNPRHKITKRGQNVTFRCDPISEHNRLYWYRQTLGQGPEFLTYFQNEAQLEKSRLLSDRFSAERPKGSFSTLEIQRTEQGDSAMYLCASSFLSGGAYEQYFGPGTRLTVT.

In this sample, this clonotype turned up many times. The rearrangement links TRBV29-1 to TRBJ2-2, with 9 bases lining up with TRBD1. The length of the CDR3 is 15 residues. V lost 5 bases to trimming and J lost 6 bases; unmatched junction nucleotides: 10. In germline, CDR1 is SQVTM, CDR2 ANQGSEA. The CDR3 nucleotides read TGCAGCGTTTCCGGGACAGGGTTGGGTTCCGGGGAGCTGTTTTTT. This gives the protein CSVSGTGLGSGELFF.

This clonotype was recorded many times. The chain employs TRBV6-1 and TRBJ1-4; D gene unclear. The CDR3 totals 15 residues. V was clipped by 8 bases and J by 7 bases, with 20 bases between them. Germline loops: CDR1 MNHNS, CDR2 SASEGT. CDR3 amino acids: CASSPVGPVIEKLFF. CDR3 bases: TGTGCCAGCTCCCCCGTCGGGCCCGTGATTGAAAAACTGTTTTTT.

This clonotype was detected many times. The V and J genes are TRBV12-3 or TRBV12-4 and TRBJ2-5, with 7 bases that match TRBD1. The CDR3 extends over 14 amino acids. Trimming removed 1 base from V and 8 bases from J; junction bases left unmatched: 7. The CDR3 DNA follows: TGTGCCAGCAGTTTAGAAAGGGGGCTCGGTACCCAGTACTTC. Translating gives CASSLERGLGTQYF.

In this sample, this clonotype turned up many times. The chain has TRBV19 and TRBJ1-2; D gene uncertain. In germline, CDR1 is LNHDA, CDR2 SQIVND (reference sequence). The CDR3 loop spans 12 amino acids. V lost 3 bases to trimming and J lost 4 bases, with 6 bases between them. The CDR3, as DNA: TGTGCCAGTAGTATCGTCGGCTATGGCTACACCTTC. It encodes CASSIVGYGYTF.

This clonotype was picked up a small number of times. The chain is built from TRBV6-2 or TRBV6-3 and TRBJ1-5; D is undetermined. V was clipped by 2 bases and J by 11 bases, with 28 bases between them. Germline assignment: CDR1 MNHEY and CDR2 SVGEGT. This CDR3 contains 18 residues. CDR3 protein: CASSYERNGVQNPTAQHF. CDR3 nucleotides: TGTGCCAGCAGTTACGAGAGGAACGGAGTGCAGAACCCGACGGCCCAGCATTTT.

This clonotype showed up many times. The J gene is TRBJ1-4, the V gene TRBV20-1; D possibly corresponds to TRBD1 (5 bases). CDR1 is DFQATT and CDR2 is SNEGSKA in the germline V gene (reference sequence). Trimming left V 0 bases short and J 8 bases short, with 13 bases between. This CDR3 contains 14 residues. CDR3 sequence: CSARDRGRGEKLFF. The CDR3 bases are TGCAGTGCTAGAGATCGAGGAAGGGGAGAAAAACTGTTTTTT.

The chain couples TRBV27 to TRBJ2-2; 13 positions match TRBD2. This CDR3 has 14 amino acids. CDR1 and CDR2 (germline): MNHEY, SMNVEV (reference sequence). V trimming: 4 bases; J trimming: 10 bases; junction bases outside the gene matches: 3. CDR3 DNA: TGTGCCAGCAGTTGGACTAGCGGGGGCGCGGAGCTGTTTTTT. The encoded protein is CASSWTSGGAELFF.

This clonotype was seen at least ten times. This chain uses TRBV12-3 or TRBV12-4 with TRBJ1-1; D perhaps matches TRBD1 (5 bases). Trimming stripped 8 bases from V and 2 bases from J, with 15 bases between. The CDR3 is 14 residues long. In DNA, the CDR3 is TGTGCCAGCGGAGACTCTTGGGACAACACTGAAGCTTTCTTT. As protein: CASGDSWDNTEAFF.

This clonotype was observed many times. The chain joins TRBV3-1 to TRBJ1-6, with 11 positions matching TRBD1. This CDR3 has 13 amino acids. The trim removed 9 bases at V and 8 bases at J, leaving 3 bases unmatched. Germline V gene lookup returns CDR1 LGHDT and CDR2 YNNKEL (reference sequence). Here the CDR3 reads CASSDRGHSPLHF. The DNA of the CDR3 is TGTGCCAGTTCGGACAGGGGGCATTCACCCCTCCACTTT.

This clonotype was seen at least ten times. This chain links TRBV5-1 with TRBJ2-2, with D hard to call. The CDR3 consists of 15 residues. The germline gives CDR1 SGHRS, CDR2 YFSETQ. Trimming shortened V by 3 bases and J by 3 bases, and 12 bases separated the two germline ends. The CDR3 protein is CASSYTQTYTGELFF. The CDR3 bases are TGCGCCAGCAGCTATACACAAACATACACCGGGGAGCTGTTTTTT.

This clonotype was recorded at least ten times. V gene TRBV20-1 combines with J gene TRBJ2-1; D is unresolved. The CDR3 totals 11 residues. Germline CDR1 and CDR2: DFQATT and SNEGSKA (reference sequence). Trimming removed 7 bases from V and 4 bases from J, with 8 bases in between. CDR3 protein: CSVEPYNEQFF. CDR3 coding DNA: TGCAGTGTCGAGCCTTACAATGAGCAGTTCTTC.

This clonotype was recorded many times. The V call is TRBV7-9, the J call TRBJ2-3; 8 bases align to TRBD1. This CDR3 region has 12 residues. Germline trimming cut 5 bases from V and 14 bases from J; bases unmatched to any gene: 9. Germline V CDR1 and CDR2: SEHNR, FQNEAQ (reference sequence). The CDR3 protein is CASSNNRGAWYF. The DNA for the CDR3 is TGTGCCAGCAGCAACAACAGGGGGGCATGGTATTTT.

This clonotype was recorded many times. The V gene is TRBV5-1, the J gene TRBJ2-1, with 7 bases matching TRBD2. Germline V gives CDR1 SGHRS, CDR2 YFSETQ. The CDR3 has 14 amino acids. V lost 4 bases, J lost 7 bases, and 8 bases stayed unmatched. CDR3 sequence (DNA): TGCGCCAGCAGCCAAGGACTAGTGAAGAATGAGCAGTTCTTC. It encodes CASSQGLVKNEQFF.

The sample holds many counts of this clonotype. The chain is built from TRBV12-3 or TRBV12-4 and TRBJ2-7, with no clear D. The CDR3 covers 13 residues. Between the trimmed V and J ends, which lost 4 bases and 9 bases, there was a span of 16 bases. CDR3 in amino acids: CASSSTAEFGQYF. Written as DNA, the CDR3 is TGTGCCAGCAGTTCCACCGCGGAATTTGGGCAGTACTTC.

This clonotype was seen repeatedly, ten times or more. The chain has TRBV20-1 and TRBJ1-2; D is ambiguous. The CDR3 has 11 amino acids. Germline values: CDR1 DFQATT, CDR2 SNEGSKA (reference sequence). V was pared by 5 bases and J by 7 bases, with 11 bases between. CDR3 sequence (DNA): TGCAGTGCTGGGCCGCGAGGTGGCTACACCTTC. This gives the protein CSAGPRGGYTF.

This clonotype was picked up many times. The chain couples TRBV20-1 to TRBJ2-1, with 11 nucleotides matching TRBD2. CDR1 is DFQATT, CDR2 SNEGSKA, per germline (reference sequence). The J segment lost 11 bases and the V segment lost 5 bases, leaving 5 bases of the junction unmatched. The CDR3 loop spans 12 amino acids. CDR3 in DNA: TGCAGTGCTGTGCTAGCGGGGGGAAAGCAGTTCTTC. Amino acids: CSAVLAGGKQFF.

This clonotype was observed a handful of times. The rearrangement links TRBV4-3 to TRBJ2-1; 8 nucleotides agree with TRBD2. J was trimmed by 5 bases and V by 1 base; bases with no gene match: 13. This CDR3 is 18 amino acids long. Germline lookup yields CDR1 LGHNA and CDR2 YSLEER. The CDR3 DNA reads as TGCGCCAGCAGCCAAGGAGGCCGACCGGGACTAGGGAACAATGAGCAGTTCTTC. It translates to CASSQGGRPGLGNNEQFF.

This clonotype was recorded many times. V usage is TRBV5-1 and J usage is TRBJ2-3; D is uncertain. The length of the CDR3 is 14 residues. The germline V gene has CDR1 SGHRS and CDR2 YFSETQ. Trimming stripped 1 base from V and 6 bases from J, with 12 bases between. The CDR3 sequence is CASSLYTGTDTQYF. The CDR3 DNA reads TGCGCCAGCAGCTTGTACACTGGTACGGATACGCAGTATTTT.

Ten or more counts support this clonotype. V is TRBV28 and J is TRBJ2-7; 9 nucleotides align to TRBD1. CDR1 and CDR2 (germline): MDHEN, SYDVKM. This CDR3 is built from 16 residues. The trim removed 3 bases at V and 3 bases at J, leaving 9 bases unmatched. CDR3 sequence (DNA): TGTGCCAGCAGTTTGGCGGGGACAGGGCCCAACTACGAGCAGTACTTC. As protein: CASSLAGTGPNYEQYF.

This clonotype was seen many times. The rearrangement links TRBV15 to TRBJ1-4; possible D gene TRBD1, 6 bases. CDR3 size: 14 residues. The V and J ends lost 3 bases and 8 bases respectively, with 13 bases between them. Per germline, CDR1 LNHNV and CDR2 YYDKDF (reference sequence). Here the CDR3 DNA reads TGTGCCACCAGCAGTGGGCAGGGGTGGGAAAAACTGTTTTTT. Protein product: CATSSGQGWEKLFF.

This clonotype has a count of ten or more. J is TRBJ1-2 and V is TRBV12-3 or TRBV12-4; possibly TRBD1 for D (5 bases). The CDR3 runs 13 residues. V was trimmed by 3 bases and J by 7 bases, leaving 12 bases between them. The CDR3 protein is CASSFKGPGGYTF. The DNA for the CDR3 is TGTGCCAGCAGTTTCAAGGGACCTGGTGGCTACACCTTC.

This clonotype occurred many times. This CDR3 reads CSAEWGRGSPLHF. The DNA for the CDR3 is TGCAGTGCCGAGTGGGGGCGCGGATCACCCCTCCACTTT. The genes are TRBV20-1 and TRBJ1-6; D is perhaps TRBD1 (6 bases). V gave up 6 bases and J gave up 10 bases, with 16 bases separating them. The CDR3 has 13 amino acids. Per the germline V gene, CDR1 is DFQATT and CDR2 is SNEGSKA (reference sequence).

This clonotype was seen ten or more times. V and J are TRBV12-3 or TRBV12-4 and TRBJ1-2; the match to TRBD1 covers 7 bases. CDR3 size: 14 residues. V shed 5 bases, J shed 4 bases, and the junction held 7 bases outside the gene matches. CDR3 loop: CASSRGLGGYGYTF. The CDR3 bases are TGTGCCAGCAGTAGGGGGCTTGGGGGCTATGGCTACACCTTC.

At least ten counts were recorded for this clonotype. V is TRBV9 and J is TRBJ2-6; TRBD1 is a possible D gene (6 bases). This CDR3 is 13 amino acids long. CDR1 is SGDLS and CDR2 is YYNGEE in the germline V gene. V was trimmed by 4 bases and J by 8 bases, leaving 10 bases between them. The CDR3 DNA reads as TGTGCCAGCAGCCGCACAGGGCCCAACGTCCTGACTTTC. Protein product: CASSRTGPNVLTF.

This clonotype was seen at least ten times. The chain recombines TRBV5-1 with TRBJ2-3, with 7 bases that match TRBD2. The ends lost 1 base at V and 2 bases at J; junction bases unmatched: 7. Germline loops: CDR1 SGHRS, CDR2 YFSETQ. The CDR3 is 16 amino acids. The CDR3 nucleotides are TGCGCCAGCAGCTTGTTCGGCGGGGGAATCACAGATACGCAGTATTTT. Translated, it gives CASSLFGGGITDTQYF.

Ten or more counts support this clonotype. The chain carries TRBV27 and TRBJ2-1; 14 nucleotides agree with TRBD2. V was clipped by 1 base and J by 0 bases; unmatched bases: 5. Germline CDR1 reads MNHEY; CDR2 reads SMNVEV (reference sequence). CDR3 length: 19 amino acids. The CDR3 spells CASSLYPGTSGGSYNEQFF. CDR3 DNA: TGTGCCAGCAGTTTATACCCCGGGACTAGCGGGGGCTCCTACAATGAGCAGTTCTTC.